This is a list of T cell receptor beta chains from one sample in a study of cytomegalovirus exposure and HLA in healthy donors. Here immunoSEQ multiplex PCR was the method, and the copy in TCRdb shows in-frame clones only, minus some. The profile shows around 100,000 clones, 79% of them singletons. The sample was PBMCs. Receptors originate from a woman aged 40 to 55 in good health and CMV-seronegative. Each CDR3 is given with its conserved first and last residue. A D gene is named only where the DNA matches it firmly. Clone size appears in some rows only: once, few, many, or a class for an expanded clone.

j_call	d_call	v_call	clone_size	cdr3_nt	cdr3_aa
TRBJ2-3	TRBD2	TRBV9	-	TGTGCCAGCAGCGTAGAGCCGGGACTAGCGGTTGAAGATACGCAGTATTTT	CASSVEPGLAVEDTQYF
TRBJ2-1	TRBD1	TRBV7-2	-	TGTGCCAGCAGCCCGACAGGGGGGAATTGGGATGAGCAGTTCTTC	CASSPTGGNWDEQFF
TRBJ1-1	-	TRBV15	-	TGTGCCACCAGCAGGGCACAGTCTTTTGAAGCTTTCTTT	CATSRAQSFEAFF
TRBJ2-5	-	TRBV2	-	TGTGCCAGCACTTATAGCGGAAGGAGGGAGACCCAGTACTTC	CASTYSGRRETQYF
TRBJ2-3	-	TRBV6-6	few	TGTGCCAGCAGTTACCCCCAAGCCGGGACAGATACGCAGTATTTT	CASSYPQAGTDTQYF
TRBJ1-1	-	TRBV30	-	TGTGCCTGGGAGGATGGGACTTTGAACACTGAAGCTTTCTTT	CAWEDGTLNTEAFF
TRBJ2-1	TRBD1	TRBV5-6	once	TGTGCCAGCAGCTTGGACAGGGGGCGCAATGAGCAGTTCTTC	CASSLDRGRNEQFF
TRBJ2-5	TRBD1	TRBV2	-	TGTGCCAGCGGGAGGACAGGGGGCTCCATGGAGACCCAGTACTTC	CASGRTGGSMETQYF
TRBJ2-7	TRBD1	TRBV11-2	-	TGTGCCAGCAGCCCCCGGACAGGCTCCTACGAGCAGTACTTC	CASSPRTGSYEQYF
TRBJ2-3	-	TRBV7-2	-	TGTGCCAGCAGCTTAGCCGGGACTAGCACAGATACGCAGTATTTT	CASSLAGTSTDTQYF
TRBJ1-4	-	TRBV4-3	few	TGCGCCAGCAGCCTTAGGGGGGGGCTTAATGAAAAACTGTTTTTT	CASSLRGGLNEKLFF
TRBJ2-7	-	TRBV7-9	-	TGTGCCAGCAGCTTAGCAGTTTTGGGGCACGAGCAGTACTTC	CASSLAVLGHEQYF
TRBJ2-1	-	TRBV5-5	once	TGTGCCAGCAGCTGGGAGGTTTACAATGAGCAGTTCTTC	CASSWEVYNEQFF
TRBJ1-2	TRBD1	TRBV4-3	once	TGCGCCAGCAGCAAAGAACCGGGACAGGGGGCTGGATATGGCTACACCTTC	CASSKEPGQGAGYGYTF
TRBJ1-2	TRBD1	TRBV28	-	TGTGCCAGCAGGACCGGGACAGGCAGCTATGGCTACACCTTC	CASRTGTGSYGYTF
TRBJ1-6	TRBD1	TRBV10-1	-	TGCGCCAGCGGACAGGGTGGTTCACCCCTCCACTTT	CASGQGGSPLHF
TRBJ1-4	-	TRBV7-2	-	TGTGCCAGCGGTACAGGGCCAACTAATGAAAAACTGTTTTTT	CASGTGPTNEKLFF
TRBJ2-7	TRBD2	TRBV28	-	TGTGCCAGCAGTCCCTTAGCGAGCGGGAGTCGGGAGCAGTACTTC	CASSPLASGSREQYF
TRBJ2-7	-	TRBV11-3	-	TGTGCCAGCAGTCTCGGAGGGCCTGCGGACGAGCAGTACTTC	CASSLGGPADEQYF
TRBJ2-5	-	TRBV7-2	-	TGTGCCAGCAGCTTAGCGGGGACACCCCAAGAGACCCAGTACTTC	CASSLAGTPQETQYF
TRBJ2-7	-	TRBV4-3	few	TGCGCCAGCAGCCAAGACCGACACGGGGGCTACGAGCAGTACTTC	CASSQDRHGGYEQYF
TRBJ2-3	TRBD1	TRBV11-3	-	TGTGCCAGCAGCGTAGACAGGGGAATAACGCAGTATTTT	CASSVDRGITQYF
TRBJ1-1	TRBD1	TRBV10-3	-	TGTGCCATCAGTGAGTTCGGGACAGATGAAGCTTTCTTT	CAISEFGTDEAFF
TRBJ1-4	TRBD1	TRBV2	-	TGTGCCAGCAGGGGGGGACAGGTTAATGAAAAACTGTTTTTT	CASRGGQVNEKLFF
TRBJ1-2	-	TRBV6-5	-	TGTGCCAGCAGTCAACCAACTCGGAGGGGCTACACCTTC	CASSQPTRRGYTF
TRBJ2-1	TRBD2	TRBV28	few	TGTGCCAGCAGACCCCCCATTGGCGGGAGCGGTGATGAGCAGTTCTTC	CASRPPIGGSGDEQFF
TRBJ1-5	TRBD1	TRBV28	-	TGTGCCAGCAGTTCCACAGGGGCGAGCAATCAGCCCCAGCATTTT	CASSSTGASNQPQHF
TRBJ1-2	-	TRBV4-3	-	TGCGCCAGCAGCCACTCTAACAGTTATGGCTACACCTTC	CASSHSNSYGYTF
TRBJ2-2	TRBD1	TRBV4-1	few	TGCGCCAGCATGAAAGGGGGCGGCGGGGAGCTGTTTTTT	CASMKGGGGELFF
TRBJ2-2	TRBD1	TRBV5-1	-	TGCGCCAGCAGCTTGGGGACAGGGAACACCGGGGAGCTGTTTTTT	CASSLGTGNTGELFF
TRBJ2-7	-	TRBV28	-	TGTGCCAGCAGTTTAGGTAGATACGAGCAGTACTTC	CASSLGRYEQYF
TRBJ1-4	TRBD1	TRBV30	-	TGTGCCTGGAGGGGACAGACTCAAGCAACTAATGAAAAACTGTTTTTT	CAWRGQTQATNEKLFF
TRBJ2-7	TRBD1	TRBV6-1	-	TGTGCCAGCAGCCTAGCCCGGGACAGGGATCACGAGCAGTACTTC	CASSLARDRDHEQYF